Each of the 27 T cell receptor beta chains below was sequenced from the same sample in a study of shared clonotypes between healthy human individuals. Measured with immunoSEQ multiplex PCR; TCRdb has only the in-frame clones, and not every one. The sample yields a few million clones, approximately 93% seen once. Sequenced sample: naive CD4+ T cells from PBMCs. This sample's subset: CD45RA+ positively selected. The receptors were gathered from a man younger than 30 in good health. Some clones in this sample may be carry-over from other donors' samples.

The rearrangement links TRBV11-2 to TRBJ2-5, with 11 bases that match TRBD1. There are 17 residues in the CDR3. The V and J ends lost 5 bases and 1 base, in that order; junction bases with no gene match: 9. The germline CDR1 and CDR2 sequences are SGHAT and FQNNGV. The CDR3 is CASSPHLGQGAQETQYF. The CDR3 DNA sequence: TGTGCCAGCAGCCCGCATCTTGGACAGGGGGCCCAAGAGACCCAGTACTTC.

V is TRBV6-4 and J is TRBJ1-2, with D possibly being TRBD1 (6 bases). Trimming removed 3 bases from V and 7 bases from J, with 15 bases in between. This CDR3 is 14 amino acids long. Germline V gene data show CDR1 as MRHNA and CDR2 as SNTAGT. The CDR3 DNA is TGTGCCAGCAGTGAAGGCTCCTTAGGGGGTGGCTACACCTTC. This sequence encodes CASSEGSLGGGYTF.

CDR3 sequence (DNA): TGCGCCAGCAGCCTCCGCCTAGCGGGAGCGTACGAGCAGTACTTC. Its translation: CASSLRLAGAYEQYF. The rearrangement uses TRBV4-1 and TRBJ2-7, with TRBD2 matching over 10 bases. The CDR3 is 15 residues long. From germline, CDR1 is MGHRA and CDR2 YSYEKL. V was pared by 4 bases and J by 4 bases, with 7 bases of the junction left unmatched.

V gene TRBV6-5 combines with J gene TRBJ2-3; D uncertain. Trimming cost V 7 bases and J 3 bases, with 11 bases left between them. Germline V gives CDR1 MNHEY, CDR2 SVGAGI. The CDR3 sequence is 13 residues long. The CDR3 reads CASNPSGTDTQYF. The CDR3, as DNA: TGTGCCAGCAACCCTTCGGGTACAGATACGCAGTATTTT.

The table lists this clone with a count of one. The chain joins TRBV5-1 to TRBJ1-4, with D possibly being TRBD1 (5 bases). The CDR3 extends over 15 amino acids. V was trimmed by 1 base and J by 7 bases, leaving 14 bases between them. Germline V gene data show CDR1 as SGHRS and CDR2 as YFSETQ. CDR3 DNA: TGCGCCAGCAGCTTGCTTCCCAGGGTTGGTGAAAAACTGTTTTTT. It encodes CASSLLPRVGEKLFF.

The chain is built from TRBV11-2 and TRBJ2-4; D might be TRBD1 (6 bases). CDR3 size: 14 residues. Trimming took 5 bases from V and 4 from J, leaving 12 bases between them. Germline V gene lookup returns CDR1 SGHAT and CDR2 FQNNGV. The CDR3 sequence is CASSDRLKKNIQYF. CDR3 nucleotide sequence: TGTGCCAGCAGCGACAGGCTAAAAAAAAACATTCAGTACTTC.

The CDR3 DNA reads TGTGCCTGGGGAATCCGGGCCGGTCCCGGGGAGCTGTTTTTT. Protein: CAWGIRAGPGELFF. V gene TRBV30 combines with J gene TRBJ2-2, with no clear D. Germline V gene sequence: CDR1 GTSNPN, CDR2 SVGIG (reference sequence). Trimming left V 5 bases short and J 6 bases short, with 16 bases between. The CDR3 is 14 amino acids.

The rearrangement uses TRBV28 and TRBJ2-3; 9 bases are shared with TRBD1. Per germline, CDR1 MDHEN and CDR2 SYDVKM. With 6 bases clipped from V and 4 bases from J, the junction kept 5 bases outside the gene matches. The CDR3 contains 14 residues. CDR3 protein: CASRTGGVADTQYF. The CDR3 DNA reads TGTGCCAGCAGAACAGGGGGCGTTGCAGATACGCAGTATTTT.

The V call is TRBV7-8, the J call TRBJ2-7; 10 bases fit TRBD1. CDR1 and CDR2 (germline): SGHVS, FQNEAQ. The CDR3 contains 17 residues. V lost 0 bases and J lost 2; bases outside the gene matches: 7. The CDR3, as DNA: TGTGCCAGCAGCTTAGCGCCCGCCGGGACAGGGGCCTACGAGCAGTACTTC. Amino acids: CASSLAPAGTGAYEQYF. Complete variable domain (other parts from reference TRBV7-8 and TRBJ2-7): GAGVSQSPRYKVAKRGQDVALRCDPISGHVSLFWYQQALGQGPEFLTYFQNEAQLDKSGLPSDRFFAERPEGSVSTLKIQRTQQEDSAVYLCASSLAPAGTGAYEQYFGPGTRLTVT.

Comments on this clone: Other DNA variants within this sample encode the same CDR3. The chain employs TRBV27 and TRBJ2-3; 8 nucleotides align to TRBD1. Germline V CDR1 and CDR2: MNHEY, SMNVEV (reference sequence). The CDR3 sequence is 15 residues long. Trimming cost V 3 bases and J 3 bases; bases outside gene matches: 5. Here the CDR3 reads CASSFRQGRTDTQYF. The CDR3 region has the DNA TGTGCCAGCAGTTTCCGACAGGGGAGGACAGATACGCAGTATTTT.

The chain links TRBV7-2 to TRBJ1-1; no firm D call. The germline CDR1 and CDR2 sequences are SGHTA and FQGNSA. The V and J ends lost 8 bases and 5 bases respectively, with 9 bases between them. CDR3 length equals 11 residues. The CDR3 DNA reads as TGTGCCAGCCGGGCCAATACTGAAGCTTTCTTT. It translates to CASRANTEAFF.

The chain joins TRBV9 to TRBJ2-1; 11 bases line up with TRBD2. The germline gives CDR1 SGDLS, CDR2 YYNGEE. With V trimmed by 4 bases and J by 5 bases, 8 bases remained unmatched. The CDR3 covers 16 residues. This CDR3 is CASSLTGTSGHNEQFF. In DNA, the CDR3 is TGTGCCAGCAGCCTGACCGGGACTAGCGGCCACAATGAGCAGTTCTTC.

This chain joins TRBV5-1 and TRBJ2-7; D may be TRBD1 (5 bases). V lost 5 bases to trimming and J lost 1 base, with 10 bases between them. The CDR3 runs to 13 residues. The germline gives CDR1 SGHRS, CDR2 YFSETQ. CDR3 in amino acids: CASSRQPSYEQYF. DNA of the CDR3: TGCGCCAGCAGTCGACAGCCTTCCTACGAGCAGTACTTC.

The chain has TRBV7-8 and TRBJ2-1; TRBD2 matches at 7 bases. The CDR3 has 16 amino acids. V was pared by 5 bases and J by 9 bases, with 16 bases of the junction left unmatched. CDR1 is SGHVS, CDR2 FQNEAQ, per germline. In nucleotides, the CDR3 is TGTGCCAGCAGCCTGTCGGGGGGAGGGATCCACGGTGAGCAGTTCTTC. Its translation is CASSLSGGGIHGEQFF.

In the case of this clone: Other nucleotide sequences in the sample specify the same CDR3. For the CDR3, the DNA is TGTGCCAGCTCACCACCGGCAGGTGGCTACACCTTC. It encodes CASSPPAGGYTF. The V and J genes are TRBV18 and TRBJ1-2; unclear D gene. The V gene lost 0 bases and the J gene lost 7 bases, with 6 bases spanning the gap. Germline CDR1 reads KGHSH; CDR2 reads LQKENI. The CDR3 is 12 amino acids.

The chain carries TRBV27 and TRBJ2-3; D not certain. The V and J ends lost 10 bases and 5 bases respectively, with 10 bases between them. Looked up from germline, CDR1 is MNHEY and CDR2 is SMNVEV (reference sequence). There are 11 residues in the CDR3. The CDR3 nucleotides are TGTGCCACACTAAGGGAAGATACGCAGTATTTT. Translated: CATLREDTQYF.

The chain joins TRBV7-9 to TRBJ1-1, with TRBD1 identical over 7 bases. Germline V lookup: CDR1 SEHNR, CDR2 FQNEAQ (reference sequence). The CDR3 is made up of 14 amino acids. Trimming took 1 base from V and 6 from J; bases not matched to a gene: 5. DNA for the CDR3: TGTGCCAGCAGCTTAGAGGGGGCTAGGGCTGAAGCTTTCTTT. It is translated as CASSLEGARAEAFF.

CDR3: CASSLLGQTNTEAFF. DNA of the CDR3: TGTGCCAGCAGCTTACTCGGACAGACGAACACTGAAGCTTTCTTT. This chain joins TRBV7-2 and TRBJ1-1, with a possible D match to TRBD1 (6 bases). The CDR3 has 15 residues. Trimming removed 2 bases from V and 1 base from J, with 11 bases in between. CDR1 SGHTA and CDR2 FQGNSA come from the germline V gene.

The rearrangement links TRBV11-2 to TRBJ1-3, with D tentatively TRBD1 (5 bases). The V end was cut by 4 bases, the J end by 4 bases, with 11 bases between. The CDR3 runs to 14 residues. Germline V gives CDR1 SGHAT, CDR2 FQNNGV. Here the CDR3 DNA reads TGTGCCAGCAGCTCACCGACAGAAGGAAACACCATATATTTT. Residues: CASSSPTEGNTIYF.

The rearrangement links TRBV9 to TRBJ2-7, with a weak D call TRBD2 (5 bases). In germline, CDR1 is SGDLS, CDR2 YYNGEE. This CDR3 is built from 16 residues. Trimming removed 4 bases at V and 2 bases at J, with 19 bases between. The CDR3 bases are TGTGCCAGCAGCACGACCATTATGGGGAGTGCCTACGAGCAGTACTTC. Protein sequence: CASSTTIMGSAYEQYF.

This sequence joins TRBV30 and TRBJ2-2; a possible D gene is TRBD1 (6 bases). Trimming left V 3 bases short and J 6 bases short, with 14 bases between. This CDR3 spans 14 amino acids. Germline V lookup: CDR1 GTSNPN, CDR2 SVGIG (reference sequence). The CDR3 coding sequence is TGTGCCTGGAGCACTACAGGGAAGGCCGGGGAGCTGTTTTTT. Translation: CAWSTTGKAGELFF.

The chain links TRBV6-6 to TRBJ1-1; the D gene is possibly TRBD1 (6 bases). The CDR3 extends over 12 amino acids. The germline V and J ends were trimmed by 8 bases and 4 bases, with 11 bases remaining between them. The germline V gene has CDR1 MNHNY and CDR2 SVGAGI (reference sequence). In nucleotides, the CDR3 is TGTGCCAGCTCCCAGGGGTTCACTGAAGCTTTCTTT. Encoded protein: CASSQGFTEAFF.

The rearrangement joins TRBV5-4 to TRBJ2-3; D is ambiguous. Germline-derived CDR1 and CDR2 are SGHNT and YYREEE (reference sequence). Trimming stripped 7 bases from V and 0 bases from J, with 6 bases between. The CDR3 has 12 residues. The DNA for the CDR3 is TGTGCCAGCGGAACTAGCACAGATACGCAGTATTTT. It codes for CASGTSTDTQYF.

The V call is TRBV14, the J call TRBJ1-1, with D uncertain. Germline lookup yields CDR1 SGHDN and CDR2 FVKESK. The CDR3 sequence is 14 residues long. Trimming cost V 2 bases and J 1 base, with 8 bases left between them. The CDR3 spells CASSQLRGNTEAFF. DNA for the CDR3: TGTGCCAGCAGCCAACTTCGAGGGAACACTGAAGCTTTCTTT.

The chain carries TRBV14 and TRBJ1-2; no reliable D call. CDR3 length: 13 residues. V was shortened by 1 base and J by 3 bases, with 6 bases between the two germline ends. Germline CDR1 is SGHDN and CDR2 is FVKESK. CDR3 loop: CASSQGIHYGYTF. The CDR3 DNA reads TGTGCCAGCAGCCAAGGGATCCACTATGGCTACACCTTC.

V gene TRBV28 combines with J gene TRBJ2-5; tentative D call: TRBD2 (5 bases). CDR3 size: 16 residues. Germline-derived CDR1 and CDR2 are MDHEN and SYDVKM. V gave up 6 bases and J gave up 5 bases, with 22 bases separating them. CDR3 amino acids: CASSPPWSARGETQYF. CDR3 coding DNA: TGTGCCAGCAGCCCCCCCTGGAGCGCGAGAGGGGAGACCCAGTACTTC.

J is TRBJ2-5 and V is TRBV5-8; D could derive from TRBD1 or TRBD2 (6 bases each). Trimming removed 0 bases from V and 5 bases from J, with 11 bases in between. CDR3 length: 14 amino acids. The germline gives CDR1 SGHTS, CDR2 YDEGEE. This chain's CDR3 is CASSLEGGMETQYF. The DNA of the CDR3 is TGTGCCAGCAGCTTGGAGGGGGGCATGGAGACCCAGTACTTC.